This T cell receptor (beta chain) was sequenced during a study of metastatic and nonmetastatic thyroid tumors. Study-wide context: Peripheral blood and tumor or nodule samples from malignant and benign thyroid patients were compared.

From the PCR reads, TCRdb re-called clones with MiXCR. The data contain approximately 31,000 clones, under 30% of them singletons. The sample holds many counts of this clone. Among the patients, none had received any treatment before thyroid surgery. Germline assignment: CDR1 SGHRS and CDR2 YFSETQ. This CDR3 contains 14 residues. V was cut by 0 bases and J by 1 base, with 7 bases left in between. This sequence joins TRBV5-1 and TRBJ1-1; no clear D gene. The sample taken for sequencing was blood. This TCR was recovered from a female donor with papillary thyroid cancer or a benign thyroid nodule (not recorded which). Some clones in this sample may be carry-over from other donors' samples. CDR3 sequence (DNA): TGCGCCAGCAGCTTGGAAGGGAGGAACACTGAAGCTTTCTTT. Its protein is CASSLEGRNTEAFF.